This record looks at one TCR beta chain sequence and its context. This sample was included in a study of blood T cell repertoires in COVID-19. The overall study: Whether acute or convalescent, the COVID-19 samples came from the United States, Italy and Spain. PBMCs, B-cell-depleted T cells, or T cells were the source of the cDNA or gDNA that made up the material.

Assay used: immunoSEQ multiplex PCR; TCRdb lists only in-frame clones, some missing. The sample has around 80,000 clones, around 90% seen once. This CDR3 region has 14 residues. CDR1 and CDR2 from the germline V gene are KGHSH and LQKENI. Deletions cut 3 bases from V and 7 bases from J, with 10 bases between. The TCR comes from a woman of 80 years or more with acute or convalescent COVID-19. The sequencing sample was made of peripheral blood. The chain employs TRBV18 and TRBJ1-6; D unresolved. CDR3 nucleotides: TGTGCCAGCTCACCCGGCCGCGGGAATTCACCCCTCCACTTT. Protein product: CASSPGRGNSPLHF.